This section outlines one TCR beta chain sequence together with its context. Clones were read by immunoSEQ multiplex PCR, and TCRdb kept only the in-frame ones, dropping some. The sample holds 400,000 or so clones, about 87% seen once. This entry comes from a study of blood T cell repertoires in COVID-19. V lost 4 bases to trimming and J lost 7 bases, with 12 bases between them. CDR3 length equals 14 residues. Germline-derived CDR1 and CDR2 are SGDLS and YYNGEE. Input material: PBMCs or T cells enriched from blood (not recorded which). The source is a man aged 40-55 years in a cohort exposed to, infected with or recovered from COVID-19 (not recorded which). The chain carries TRBV9 and TRBJ1-6; D ambiguous. The CDR3 nucleotides are TGTGCCAGCAGCAGACAAACGGGAAATTCACCCCTCCACTTT. Its protein is CASSRQTGNSPLHF.